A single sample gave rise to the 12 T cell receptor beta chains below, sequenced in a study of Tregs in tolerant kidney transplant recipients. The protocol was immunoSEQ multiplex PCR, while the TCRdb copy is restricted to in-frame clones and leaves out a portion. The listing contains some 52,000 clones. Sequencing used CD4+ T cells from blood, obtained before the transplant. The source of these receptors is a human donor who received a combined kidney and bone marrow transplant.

The CDR3 region is CASSQSSQGLGGYTF. The covered CDR3 bases are TGCGCCAGCAGTCAATCGTCCCAGGGGCTCGGCGGC. The chain recombines TRBV23-1 with TRBJ1-2, with D perhaps TRBD1 (6 bases). The read ends 3 residues early relative to the CDR3; the germline J gene fills the gap. TRBV23-1 is recorded as an ORF, its role being uncertain. The CDR3 extends over 15 amino acids.

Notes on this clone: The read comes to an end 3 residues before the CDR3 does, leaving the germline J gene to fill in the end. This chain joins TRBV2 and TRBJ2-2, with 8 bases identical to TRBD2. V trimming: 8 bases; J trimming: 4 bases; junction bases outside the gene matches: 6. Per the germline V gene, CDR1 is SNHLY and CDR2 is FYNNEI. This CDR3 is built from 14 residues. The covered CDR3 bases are TGTGCCAGCCAGCGGGGGACGGGCACCGGGGAG. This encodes CASQRGTGTGE. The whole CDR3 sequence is CASQRGTGTGELFF.

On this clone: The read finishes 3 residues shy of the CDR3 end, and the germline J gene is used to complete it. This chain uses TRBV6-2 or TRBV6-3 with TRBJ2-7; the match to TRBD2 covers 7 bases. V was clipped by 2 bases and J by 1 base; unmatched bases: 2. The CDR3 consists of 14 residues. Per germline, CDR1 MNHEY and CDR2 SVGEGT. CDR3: CASSYRDYSYEQYF. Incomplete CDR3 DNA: TGTGCCAGCAGTTACCGGGACTATTCCTACGAG.

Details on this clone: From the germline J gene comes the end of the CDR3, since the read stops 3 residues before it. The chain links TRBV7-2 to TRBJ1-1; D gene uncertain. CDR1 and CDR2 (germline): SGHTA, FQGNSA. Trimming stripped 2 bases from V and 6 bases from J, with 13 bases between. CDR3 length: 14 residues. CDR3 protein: CASSLSPKVAEAFF. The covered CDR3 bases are TGTGCCAGCAGCTTATCCCCGAAGGTGGCTGAA.

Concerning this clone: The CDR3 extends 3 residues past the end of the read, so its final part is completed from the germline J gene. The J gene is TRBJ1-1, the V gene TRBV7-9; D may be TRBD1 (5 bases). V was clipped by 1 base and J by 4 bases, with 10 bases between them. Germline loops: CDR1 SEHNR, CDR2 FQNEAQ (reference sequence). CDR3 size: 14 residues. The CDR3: CASSLGSGFTEAFF. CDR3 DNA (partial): TGTGCCAGCAGCTTAGGGTCAGGGTTCACTGAA.

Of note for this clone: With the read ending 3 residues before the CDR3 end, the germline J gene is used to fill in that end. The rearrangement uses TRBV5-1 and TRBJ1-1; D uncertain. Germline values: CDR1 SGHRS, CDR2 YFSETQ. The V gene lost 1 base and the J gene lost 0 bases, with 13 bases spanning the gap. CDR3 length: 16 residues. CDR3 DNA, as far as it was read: TGCGCCAGCAGCTTGACGGCGGCGCCTATGAACACTGAA. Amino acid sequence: CASSLTAAPMNTE. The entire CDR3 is CASSLTAAPMNTEAFF.

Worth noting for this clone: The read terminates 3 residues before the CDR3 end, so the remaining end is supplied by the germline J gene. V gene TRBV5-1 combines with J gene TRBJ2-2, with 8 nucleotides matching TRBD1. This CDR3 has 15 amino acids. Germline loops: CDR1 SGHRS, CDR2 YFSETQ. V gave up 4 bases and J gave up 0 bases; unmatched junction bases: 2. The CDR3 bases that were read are TGCGCCAGCAGCGTGGGACAGGCGAACACCGGGGAG. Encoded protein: CASSVGQANTGE. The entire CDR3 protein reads CASSVGQANTGELFF.

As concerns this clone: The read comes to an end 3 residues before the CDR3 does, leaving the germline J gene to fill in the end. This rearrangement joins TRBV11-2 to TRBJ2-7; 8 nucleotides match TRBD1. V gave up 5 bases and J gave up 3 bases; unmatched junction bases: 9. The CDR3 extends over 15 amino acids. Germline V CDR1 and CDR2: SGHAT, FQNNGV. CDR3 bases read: TGTGCCAGCAGCCACACCCGGGACAGGCTCTACGAG. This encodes CASSHTRDRLYE. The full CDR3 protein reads CASSHTRDRLYEQYF.

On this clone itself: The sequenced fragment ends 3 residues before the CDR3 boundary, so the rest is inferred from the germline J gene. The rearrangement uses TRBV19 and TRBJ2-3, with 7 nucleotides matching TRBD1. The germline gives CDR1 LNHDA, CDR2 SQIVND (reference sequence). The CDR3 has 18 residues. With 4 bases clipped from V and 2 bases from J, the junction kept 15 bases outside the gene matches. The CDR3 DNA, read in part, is TGTGCCAGTAGTAAACAAAAATTCACAGGGGAATTCACAGATACG. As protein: CASSKQKFTGEFTDT. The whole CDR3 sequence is CASSKQKFTGEFTDTQYF.

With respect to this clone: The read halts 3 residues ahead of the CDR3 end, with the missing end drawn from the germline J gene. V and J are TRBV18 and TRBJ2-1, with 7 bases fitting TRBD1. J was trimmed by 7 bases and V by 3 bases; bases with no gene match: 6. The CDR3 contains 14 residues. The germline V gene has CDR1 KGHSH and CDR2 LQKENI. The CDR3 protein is CASSPSDRSNEQFF. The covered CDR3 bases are TGTGCCAGCTCACCCTCGGACAGGTCGAATGAG.

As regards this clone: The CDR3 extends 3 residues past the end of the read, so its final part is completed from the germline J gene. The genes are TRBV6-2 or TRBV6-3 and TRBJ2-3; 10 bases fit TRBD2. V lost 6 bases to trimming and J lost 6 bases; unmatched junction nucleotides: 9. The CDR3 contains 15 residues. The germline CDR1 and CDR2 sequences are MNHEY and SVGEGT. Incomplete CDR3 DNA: TGTGCCAGCAGCCCTCCGGGACTAGCGAAGGATACG. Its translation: CASSPPGLAKDT. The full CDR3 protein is CASSPPGLAKDTQYF.

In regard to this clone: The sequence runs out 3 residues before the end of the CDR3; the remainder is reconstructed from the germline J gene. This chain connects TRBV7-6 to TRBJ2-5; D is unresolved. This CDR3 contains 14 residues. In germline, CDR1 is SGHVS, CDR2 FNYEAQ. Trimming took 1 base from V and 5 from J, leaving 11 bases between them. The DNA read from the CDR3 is TGTGCCAGCAGCTTAGTAGTTGGTGTGGAGACC. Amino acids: CASSLVVGVET. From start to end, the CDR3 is CASSLVVGVETQYF.